Included here is one T cell receptor (beta chain) sequence, with context. Its antigen remains unknown. The sample belongs to a study of post-analysis software for immune sequencing data. Germline V CDR1 and CDR2: SGHRS, YFSETQ. CDR3 size: 13 residues. Trimming shortened V by 1 base and J by 5 bases, and 10 bases separated the two germline ends. The library was made from cDNA and included unique molecular identifiers. TCRdb re-called the PCR reads through MiXCR, storing one row per CDR3 protein. The table has roughly 600,000 distinct CDR3 sequences, around 40% seen once. Findings and limits, study-wide: Pronounced co-clustering by F measure was evident among identically batched samples. The study found significantly lower normalized Chao1 diversity in multiple sclerosis patients than in controls. The five TRBV segments detected at higher frequency in patients than in controls included TRBV5-6, TRBV5-1 and TRBV20-1.

Sequences were obtained from blood. This chain uses TRBV5-1 with TRBJ2-7; perhaps TRBD2 as D (5 bases). The sequence derives from a girl aged 5-17 years with multiple sclerosis. The chain's CDR3 is CASSLSAEDEQYF. The CDR3 DNA reads as TGCGCCAGCAGCTTGTCTGCGGAGGACGAGCAGTACTTC.